The clone carrying this T cell receptor (beta chain) was observed a handful of times. The antigen is undetermined. Amplification of TCR beta CDR3 regions was performed using RNA transcripts as template. The TCR CDR3 was amplified in a first-round RT-PCR using the HTBI primer set. TCRdb passed the multiplex PCR reads through MiXCR, listing each CDR3 protein once. The table shows about 480,000 distinct CDR3 sequences, with under 15% occurring only once. The V and J ends lost 3 bases and 7 bases respectively, with 13 bases between them. From germline, CDR1 is DFQATT and CDR2 SNEGSKA (reference sequence). The CDR3 is 13 amino acids. These data belong to a study of T cells in Graves' hyperthyroidism and ophthalmopathy. Study-level information: Peripheral blood collection took place at initial diagnosis, before any treatment.

Any patient presenting with uncontrolled infection, other autoimmune disease, pregnancy or lactation was left out. Study-level results: Most thyroid clonotypes expanded above 0.001 were also detected in blood. Separation of ophthalmopathy from stable hyperthyroidism was achieved by a 13 V-J model.

The chain carries TRBV20-1 and TRBJ1-5, with D possibly TRBD1 on 5 matching bases. This clonotype originated in a woman aged 18-29 years with Graves' hyperthyroidism. The sequenced sample consisted of blood. The CDR3 spells CSARGQGKQPQHF. The CDR3 coding sequence is TGCAGTGCTAGGGGGCAGGGAAAGCAGCCCCAGCATTTT.